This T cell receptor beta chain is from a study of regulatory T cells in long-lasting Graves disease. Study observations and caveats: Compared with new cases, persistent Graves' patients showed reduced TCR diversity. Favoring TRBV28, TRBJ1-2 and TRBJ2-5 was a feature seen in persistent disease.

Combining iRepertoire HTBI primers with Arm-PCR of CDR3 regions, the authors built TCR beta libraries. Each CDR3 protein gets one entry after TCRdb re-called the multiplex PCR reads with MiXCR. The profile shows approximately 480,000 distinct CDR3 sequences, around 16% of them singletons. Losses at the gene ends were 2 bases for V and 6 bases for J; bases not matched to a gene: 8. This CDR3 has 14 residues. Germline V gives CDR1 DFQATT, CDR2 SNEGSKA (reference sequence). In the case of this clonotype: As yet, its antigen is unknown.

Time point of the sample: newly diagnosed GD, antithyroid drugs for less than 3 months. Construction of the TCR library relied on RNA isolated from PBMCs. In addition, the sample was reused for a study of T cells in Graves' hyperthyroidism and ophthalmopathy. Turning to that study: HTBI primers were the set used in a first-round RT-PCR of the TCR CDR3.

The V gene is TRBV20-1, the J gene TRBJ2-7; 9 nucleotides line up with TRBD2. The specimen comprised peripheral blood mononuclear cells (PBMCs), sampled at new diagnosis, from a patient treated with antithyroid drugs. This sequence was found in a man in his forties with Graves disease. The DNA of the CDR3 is TGCAGTGCTAGAATGGCGGGAGGGCCGGCCGAGCAGTACTTC. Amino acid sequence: CSARMAGGPAEQYF.